What follows is one T cell receptor beta chain and its context. This specimen comes from a study of blood T cell repertoires in COVID-19. Some clones are missing from TCRdb's copy, which holds only in-frame ones; the method was immunoSEQ multiplex PCR. This repertoire shows tens of thousands of clones, roughly four fifths found once; its top ten account for 6.9%. Germline assignment: CDR1 ENHRY and CDR2 SYGVKD. The length of the CDR3 is 13 residues. The ends were cut back, 0 bases at V and 7 bases at J, with 4 bases in the middle. The rearrangement links TRBV10-3 to TRBJ1-6; D not resolved. The source of this sequence is a young man with COVID-19, enrolled during active disease. Sequencing was done on a sample of peripheral blood. The CDR3 DNA reads TGTGCCATCAGTGAGTCGCGGAATTCACCCCTCCACTTT. Translated: CAISESRNSPLHF.